Following are 12 T cell receptor beta chains from one sample sequenced in a study of beta chain features in type 1 diabetes. Sequencing targeted expressed TCRB transcripts, as all isolated RNA had been reverse transcribed. Libraries were prepared by immunoSEQ multiplex PCR; TCRdb keeps only in-frame clonotypes and omits some of them. The sample shows around 320,000 clones, around 15% of them seen only once. Sequenced input: central memory CD4+ T cells from blood. The receptor set was obtained from a man younger than 40 in good health.

This clone has a handful of counts. This chain joins TRBV29-1 and TRBJ2-1; TRBD2 aligns across 12 bases. Germline V gene lookup returns CDR1 SQVTM and CDR2 ANQGSEA. This CDR3 comprises 15 residues. V lost 4 bases and J lost 7; bases outside the gene matches: 8. Here the CDR3 reads CSVVTSGGPRNEQFF. The CDR3, as DNA: TGCAGCGTTGTGACTAGCGGGGGCCCACGGAATGAGCAGTTCTTC.

A few counts support this clone. The genes are TRBV10-3 and TRBJ2-3, with a possible D match to TRBD2 (6 bases). CDR3 length: 15 residues. Germline lookup yields CDR1 ENHRY and CDR2 SYGVKD. The V gene lost 10 bases and the J gene lost 2 bases, with 19 bases spanning the gap. CDR3 loop: CASTGLGGNTDTQYF. CDR3 bases: TGTGCCAGCACCGGACTCGGGGGTAACACAGATACGCAGTATTTT.

The chain joins TRBV7-6 to TRBJ1-2; 8 bases agree with TRBD1. The CDR3 sequence is 19 residues long. CDR1 is SGHVS and CDR2 is FNYEAQ in the germline V gene. Trimming at V came to 5 bases and at J to 8 bases, leaving 25 bases not matched to a gene. The CDR3 region has the DNA TGTGCCAGCAGCCCACTATTCAGGACAGGGCGAAAAGGGTCTTACGGCTACACCTTC. Encoded protein: CASSPLFRTGRKGSYGYTF.

This clone was seen more than once but under ten times. The chain uses TRBV6-1 and TRBJ2-5, with unresolved D. The V end lost 2 bases, the J end lost 4 bases, and 8 bases lay between the germline ends. From germline, CDR1 is MNHNS and CDR2 SASEGT. The CDR3 sequence is 13 residues long. The CDR3 DNA reads as TGTGCCAGCAGTGAACATGGCGGAGAGACCCAGTACTTC. It specifies CASSEHGGETQYF.

This clone has a handful of counts. The sample has other DNA sequences that encode this CDR3 too. V usage is TRBV5-1 and J usage is TRBJ1-2; D is undetermined. The V gene's germline CDR1 is SGHRS and CDR2 YFSETQ. The CDR3 sequence is 12 residues long. V lost 4 bases to trimming and J lost 3 bases, with 7 bases between them. CDR3 nucleotides: TGCGCCAGCAGCCAACAAGACTATGGCTACACCTTC. It is translated as CASSQQDYGYTF.

The rearrangement uses TRBV18 and TRBJ2-7; 9 bases are a match to TRBD2. Per germline, CDR1 KGHSH and CDR2 LQKENI. The CDR3 runs to 16 residues. Losses at the gene ends were 2 bases for V and 7 bases for J; bases not matched to a gene: 12. CDR3 nucleotides: TGTGCCAGCTCACCATTTTCTGGGACTAGCCCTGTGGAGCAGTACTTC. Translated, it gives CASSPFSGTSPVEQYF.

This clone has just a few counts. The genes are TRBV4-3 and TRBJ1-1; D is perhaps TRBD1 (5 bases). This CDR3 has 14 residues. The germline V gene encodes CDR1 LGHNA and CDR2 YSLEER. The ends were cut back, 4 bases at V and 1 base at J, with 10 bases in the middle. CDR3 sequence reads: CASSPVQANTEAFF. The CDR3 bases are TGCGCCAGCAGCCCTGTACAGGCGAACACTGAAGCTTTCTTT.

The chain employs TRBV2 and TRBJ1-1; D remains unclear. Deletions cut 7 bases from V and 5 bases from J, with 11 bases between. The CDR3 is made up of 12 amino acids. Germline V gene sequence: CDR1 SNHLY, CDR2 FYNNEI. The CDR3 reads CASMPYGTEAFF. The CDR3 nucleotides are TGTGCCAGCATGCCCTATGGAACTGAAGCTTTCTTT. The full variable domain, its missing parts supplied by reference TRBV2 and TRBJ1-1, is EPEVTQTPSHQVTQMGQEVILRCVPISNHLYFYWYRQILGQKVEFLVSFYNNEISEKSEIFDDQFSVERPDGSNFTLKIRSTKLEDSAMYFCASMPYGTEAFFGQGTRLTVV.

This clone was seen more than once but under ten times. This sample includes further DNA sequences coding for the same CDR3. V usage is TRBV18 and J usage is TRBJ1-1; D unclear. The CDR3 consists of 13 residues. V was clipped by 3 bases and J by 1 base, with 6 bases between them. The germline gives CDR1 KGHSH, CDR2 LQKENI. The CDR3 here is CASSPNTNTEAFF. In DNA, the CDR3 is TGTGCCAGCTCACCTAACACGAACACTGAAGCTTTCTTT.

This clone appeared a few times. This chain connects TRBV5-1 to TRBJ2-3, with 12 bases identical to TRBD2. J lost 6 bases, V lost 2 bases, and 7 bases had no gene match. The CDR3 contains 16 residues. The V gene's germline CDR1 is SGHRS and CDR2 YFSETQ. The CDR3 is CASSLFTSGGMDTQYF. The CDR3 nucleotides are TGCGCCAGCAGCTTATTCACTAGCGGGGGGATGGATACGCAGTATTTT.

With regard to this clone: Other DNA sequences in this specimen translate into the identical CDR3. The V and J genes are TRBV6-5 and TRBJ1-1; a weak D match, TRBD1 (6 bases). This CDR3 spans 13 amino acids. Looked up from germline, CDR1 is MNHEY and CDR2 is SVGAGI. V was shortened by 6 bases and J by 1 base, with 9 bases between the two germline ends. This chain's CDR3 is CASRRTANTEAFF. CDR3 nucleotide sequence: TGTGCCAGCAGGAGGACAGCGAACACTGAAGCTTTCTTT.

The rearrangement links TRBV30 to TRBJ2-6; D is undetermined. Germline CDR1 reads GTSNPN; CDR2 reads SVGIG (reference sequence). V lost 4 bases and J 0 bases, leaving 7 bases between the germline ends. CDR3 length: 14 amino acids. CDR3 loop: CAWKTTSGANVLTF. CDR3 sequence (DNA): TGTGCCTGGAAAACAACCTCTGGGGCCAACGTCCTGACTTTC.